The clone carrying this TCR beta chain was recorded at least ten times. This entry comes from a study of Graves' ophthalmopathy and Graves' hyperthyroidism. Beta-chain TCR CDR3 regions were amplified from RNA transcripts. RT-PCR with HTBI primers came first, then second-round multiplex PCR. TCRdb redid the calling of the multiplex PCR reads with MiXCR, one entry per CDR3 protein. The table includes 200,000 to 300,000 distinct CDR3 sequences, about 47% detected once. Germline values: CDR1 ENHRY, CDR2 SYGVKD. V gave up 4 bases and J gave up 4 bases; unmatched junction bases: 7. This CDR3 spans 15 amino acids.

Material: peripheral blood. The sequence was collected from an adult man with Graves' ophthalmopathy. This chain links TRBV10-3 with TRBJ2-5; 9 bases line up with TRBD1. The CDR3 region has the DNA TGTGCCATCAGTGGGAACAGGGGGCTCGGAGAGACCCAGTACTTC. Protein: CAISGNRGLGETQYF.